This T cell receptor (beta chain) was identified during a study of T-cell reconstitution after alpha-beta-depleted transplantation in children. The CDR3 loop spans 17 amino acids. Trimming pared 2 bases from V and 3 bases from J, leaving 19 bases between. The germline CDR1 and CDR2 sequences are ENHRY and SYGVKD. This clonotype came up many times. Library preparation (for TCRbeta) was performed with unique molecular identifiers. Via MiXCR, TCRdb re-called the PCR reads, giving one row per CDR3 protein. The sample contains approximately 650,000 distinct CDR3 sequences, under 15% of which appear only once.

The material was PBMCs, obtained before TCRalphabeta/CD19-depleted stem cell transplant. This clonotype was obtained from a girl aged 2-10 years with congenital amegakaryocytic thrombocytopenia, due to receive a stem cell transplant. The chain carries TRBV10-3 and TRBJ2-5; D possibly corresponds to TRBD2 (6 bases). The CDR3 protein is CAISEPLGTLGEETQYF. The CDR3 nucleotides read TGTGCCATCAGTGAGCCCCTCGGGACTCTGGGGGAAGAGACCCAGTACTTC.